This TCR beta chain was sequenced during a study of blood T cell repertoires in COVID-19. Across the study: Nucleic acid was either cDNA or gDNA, and it came from T cells, B-cell-depleted T cells, or PBMCs.

This clone was recorded once. The same CDR3 is also encoded by other DNA sequences in this sample. The protocol was immunoSEQ multiplex PCR, while the TCRdb copy is restricted to in-frame clones and leaves out a portion. Counted here are approximately 200,000 clones, more than 70% occurring once; the ten biggest clones make up 7.4%. V lost 1 base and J 2 bases, leaving 5 bases between the germline ends. CDR1 and CDR2 (germline): LGHDT, YNNKEL (reference sequence). The CDR3 consists of 14 residues. The chain joins TRBV3-1 (or the pseudogene TRBV3-2) to TRBJ2-2; the D is unclear. Sequencing was done on a sample of PBMCs or T cells enriched from blood (not recorded which). The receptor was isolated from a middle-aged woman with acute COVID-19. In DNA, the CDR3 is TGTGCCAGCAGCCAAGCTACTAACACCGGGGAGCTGTTTTTT. As protein: CASSQATNTGELFF.